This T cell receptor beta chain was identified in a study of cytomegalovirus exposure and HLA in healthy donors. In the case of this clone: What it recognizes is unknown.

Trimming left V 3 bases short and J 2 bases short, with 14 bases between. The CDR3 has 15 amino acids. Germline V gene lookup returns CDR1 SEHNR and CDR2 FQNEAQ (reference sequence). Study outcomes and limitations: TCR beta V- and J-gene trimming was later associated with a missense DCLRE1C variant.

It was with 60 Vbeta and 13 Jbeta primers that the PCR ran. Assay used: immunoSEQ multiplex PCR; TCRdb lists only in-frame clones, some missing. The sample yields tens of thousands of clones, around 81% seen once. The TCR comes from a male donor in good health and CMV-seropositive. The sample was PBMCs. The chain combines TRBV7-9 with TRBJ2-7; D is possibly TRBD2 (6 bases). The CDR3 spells CASSFPRGGPYEQYF. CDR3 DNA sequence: TGTGCCAGCAGCTTTCCGCGGGGCGGCCCCTACGAGCAGTACTTC.